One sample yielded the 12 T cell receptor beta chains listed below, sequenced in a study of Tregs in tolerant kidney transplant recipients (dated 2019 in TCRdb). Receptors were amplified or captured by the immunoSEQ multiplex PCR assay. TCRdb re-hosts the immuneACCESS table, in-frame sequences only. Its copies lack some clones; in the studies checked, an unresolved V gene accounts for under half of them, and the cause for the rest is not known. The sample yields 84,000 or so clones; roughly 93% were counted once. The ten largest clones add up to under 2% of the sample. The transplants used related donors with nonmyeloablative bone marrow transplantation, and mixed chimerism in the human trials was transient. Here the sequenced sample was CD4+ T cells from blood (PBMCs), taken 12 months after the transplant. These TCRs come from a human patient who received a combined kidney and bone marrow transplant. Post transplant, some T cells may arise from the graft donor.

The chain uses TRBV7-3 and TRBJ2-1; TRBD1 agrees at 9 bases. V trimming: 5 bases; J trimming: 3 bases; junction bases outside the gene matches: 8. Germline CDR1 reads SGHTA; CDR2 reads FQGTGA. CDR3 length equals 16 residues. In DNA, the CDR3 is TGTGCCAGCAGCATACGGCCGGGACAGGGCTACAATGAGCAGTTCTTC. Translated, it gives CASSIRPGQGYNEQFF.

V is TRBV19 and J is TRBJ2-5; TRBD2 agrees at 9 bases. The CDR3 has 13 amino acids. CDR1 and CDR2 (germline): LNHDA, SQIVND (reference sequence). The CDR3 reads CACGRGGEETQYF. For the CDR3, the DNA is TGTGCTTGCGGGCGGGGGGGGGAAGAGACCCAGTACTTC.

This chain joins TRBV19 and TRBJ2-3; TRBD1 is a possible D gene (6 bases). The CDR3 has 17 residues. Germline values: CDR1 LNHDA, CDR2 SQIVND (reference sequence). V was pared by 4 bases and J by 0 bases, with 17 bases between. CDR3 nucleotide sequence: TGTGCCAGTAGTACCCCCGGGACACCCACTAGCACAGATACGCAGTATTTT. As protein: CASSTPGTPTSTDTQYF. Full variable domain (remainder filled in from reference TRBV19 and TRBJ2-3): DGGITQSPKYLFRKEGQNVTLSCEQNLNHDAMYWYRQDPGQGLRLIYYSQIVNDFQKGDIAEGYSVSREKKESFPLTVTSAQKNPTAFYLCASSTPGTPTSTDTQYFGPGTRLTVL.

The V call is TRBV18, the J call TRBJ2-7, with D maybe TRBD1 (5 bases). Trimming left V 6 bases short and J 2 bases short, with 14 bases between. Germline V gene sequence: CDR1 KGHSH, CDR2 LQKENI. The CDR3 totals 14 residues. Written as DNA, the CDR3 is TGTGCCAGCTCCCCTGGGCAGGGCCCCTACGAGCAGTACTTC. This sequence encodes CASSPGQGPYEQYF. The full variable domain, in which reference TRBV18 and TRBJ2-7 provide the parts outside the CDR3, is NAGVMQNPRHLVRRRGQEARLRCSPMKGHSHVYWYRQLPEEGLKFMVYLQKENIIDESGMPKERFSAEFPKEGPSILRIQQVVRGDSAAYFCASSPGQGPYEQYFGPGTRLTVT.

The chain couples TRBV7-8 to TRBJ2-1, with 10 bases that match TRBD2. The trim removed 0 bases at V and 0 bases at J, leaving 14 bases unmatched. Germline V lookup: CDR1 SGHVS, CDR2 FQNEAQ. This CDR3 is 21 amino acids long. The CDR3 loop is CASSLAYLLAGLDSSYNEQFF. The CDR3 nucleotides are TGTGCCAGCAGCTTAGCGTATTTACTAGCGGGGTTGGATAGCTCCTACAATGAGCAGTTCTTC.

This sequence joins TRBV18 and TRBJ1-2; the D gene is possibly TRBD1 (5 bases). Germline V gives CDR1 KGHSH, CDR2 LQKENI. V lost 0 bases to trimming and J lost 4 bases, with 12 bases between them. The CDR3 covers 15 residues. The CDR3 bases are TGTGCCAGCTCACCACCGAGTAGGGGCAGCTATGGCTACACCTTC. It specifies CASSPPSRGSYGYTF.

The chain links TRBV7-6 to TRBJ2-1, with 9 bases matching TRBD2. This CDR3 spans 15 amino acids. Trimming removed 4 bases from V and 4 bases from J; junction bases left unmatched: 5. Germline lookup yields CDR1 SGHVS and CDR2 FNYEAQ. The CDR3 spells CASSSLAGPYNEQFF. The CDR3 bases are TGTGCCAGCAGCTCCCTAGCGGGACCATACAATGAGCAGTTCTTC.

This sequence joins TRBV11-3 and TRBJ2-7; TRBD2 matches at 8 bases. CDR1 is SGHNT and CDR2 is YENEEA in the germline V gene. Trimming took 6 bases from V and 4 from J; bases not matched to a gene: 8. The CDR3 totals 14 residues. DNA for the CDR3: TGTGCCAGCAGTCTCGGGGGGGGCGTATACGAGCAGTACTTC. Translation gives CASSLGGGVYEQYF.

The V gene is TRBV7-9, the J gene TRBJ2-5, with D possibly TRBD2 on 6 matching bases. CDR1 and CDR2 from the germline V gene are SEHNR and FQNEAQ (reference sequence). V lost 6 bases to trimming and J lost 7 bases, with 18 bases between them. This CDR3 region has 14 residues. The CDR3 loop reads CASSLIRGIGTQYF. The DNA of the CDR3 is TGTGCCAGCAGTCTTATCCGGGGGATCGGGACCCAGTACTTC.

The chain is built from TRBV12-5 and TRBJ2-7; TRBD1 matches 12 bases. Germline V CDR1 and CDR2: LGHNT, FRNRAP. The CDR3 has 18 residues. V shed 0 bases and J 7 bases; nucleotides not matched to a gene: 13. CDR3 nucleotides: TGTGCTAGTGGTTTGGTACTCGTTTTGGGACAGGGGGCGAGGGAGCAGTACTTC. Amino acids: CASGLVLVLGQGAREQYF.

As DNA, the CDR3 is TGTGCCAGCAGCTTAGTCTCGGGAGGCTACGAGCAGTACTTC. It translates to CASSLVSGGYEQYF. The rearrangement uses TRBV7-9 and TRBJ2-7; 7 nucleotides line up with TRBD2. The CDR3 sequence is 14 residues long. J was trimmed by 3 bases and V by 1 base; bases with no gene match: 3. Germline loops: CDR1 SEHNR, CDR2 FQNEAQ (reference sequence).

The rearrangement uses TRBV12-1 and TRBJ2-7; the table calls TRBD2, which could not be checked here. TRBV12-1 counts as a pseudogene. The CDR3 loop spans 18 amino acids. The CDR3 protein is CASSPTPKPGLQSYEQYF. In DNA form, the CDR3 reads TGTGCCAGCAGCCCTACACCTAAACCGGGACTCCAATCCTACGAGCAGTACTTC.